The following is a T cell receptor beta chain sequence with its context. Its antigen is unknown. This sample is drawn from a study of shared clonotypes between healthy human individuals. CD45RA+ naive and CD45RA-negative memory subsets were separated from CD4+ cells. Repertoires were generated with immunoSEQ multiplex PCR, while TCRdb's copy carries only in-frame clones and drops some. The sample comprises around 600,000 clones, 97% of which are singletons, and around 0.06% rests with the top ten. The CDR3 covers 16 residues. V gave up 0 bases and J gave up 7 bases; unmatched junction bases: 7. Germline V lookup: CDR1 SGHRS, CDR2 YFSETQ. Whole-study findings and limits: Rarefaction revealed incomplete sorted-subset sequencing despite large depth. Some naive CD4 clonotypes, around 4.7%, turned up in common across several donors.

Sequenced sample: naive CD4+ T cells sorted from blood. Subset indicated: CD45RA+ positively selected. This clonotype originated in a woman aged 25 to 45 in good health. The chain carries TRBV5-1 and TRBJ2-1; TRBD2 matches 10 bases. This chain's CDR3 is CASSLASSGSGNEQFF. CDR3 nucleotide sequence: TGCGCCAGCAGCTTGGCCTCTAGCGGGAGCGGGAATGAGCAGTTCTTC.